This TCR beta chain was identified during a study of T cell responses to AZD1222 COVID-19 vaccine. Germline CDR1 reads SGHNT; CDR2 reads YYREEE (reference sequence). Trimming took off 0 bases at V and 4 bases at J, with 10 bases between the two ends. The CDR3 length is 15 residues. TCRdb's table, derived via immunoSEQ multiplex PCR, lists solely in-frame clones and lacks some. The data show 95,000 to 130,000 clones, with 90% to 95% seen just once and 2.5% to 3% held by the top ten. The clonotype originates from an adult in good health. The rearrangement links TRBV5-4 to TRBJ1-4; D is undetermined. Here the sequenced sample was peripheral blood, taken on day 0 of AZD1222 vaccination. In nucleotides, the CDR3 is TGTGCCAGCAGCTTGGCGGGCAGAGATAATGAAAAACTGTTTTTT. Protein: CASSLAGRDNEKLFF.